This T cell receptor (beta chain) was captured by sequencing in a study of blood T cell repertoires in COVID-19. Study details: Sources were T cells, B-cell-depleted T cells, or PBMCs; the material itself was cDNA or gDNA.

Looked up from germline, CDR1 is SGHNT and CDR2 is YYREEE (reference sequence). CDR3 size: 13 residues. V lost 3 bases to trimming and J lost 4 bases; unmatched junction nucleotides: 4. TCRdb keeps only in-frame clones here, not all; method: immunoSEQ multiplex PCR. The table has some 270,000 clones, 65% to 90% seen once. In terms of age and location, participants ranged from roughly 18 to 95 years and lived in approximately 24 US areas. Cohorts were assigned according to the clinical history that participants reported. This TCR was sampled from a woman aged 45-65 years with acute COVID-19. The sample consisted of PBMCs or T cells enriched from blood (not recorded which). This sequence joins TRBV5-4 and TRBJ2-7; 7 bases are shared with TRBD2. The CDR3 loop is CASSSRTSYEQYF. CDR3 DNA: TGTGCCAGCAGCTCTCGGACTAGTTACGAGCAGTACTTC.